The 23 T cell receptor beta chains given below trace back to one sample, sequenced in a study of monozygotic twins with cystic fibrosis. Profiling relied on immunoSEQ multiplex PCR, and the TCRdb table lists in-frame clones only, not all of them. The sample records under 30,000 clones, 96% being singletons. Sequenced: blood. These receptor sequences come from a girl aged 2-10 years with cystic fibrosis.

CDR3 in DNA: TGTGCCAGCAGTTCCCTTTCTCTAGCGGGAGTTAAGGAGACCCAGTACTTC. It yields the protein CASSSLSLAGVKETQYF. This chain joins TRBV27 and TRBJ2-5; TRBD2 matches at 10 bases. Per the germline V gene, CDR1 is MNHEY and CDR2 is SMNVEV (reference sequence). The CDR3 has 17 residues. The ends lost 4 bases at V and 5 bases at J; junction bases unmatched: 13.

The rearrangement joins TRBV6-5 to TRBJ1-1; TRBD1 matches at 7 bases. The CDR3 totals 16 residues. Germline V gene data show CDR1 as MNHEY and CDR2 as SVGAGI. V was clipped by 4 bases and J by 5 bases; unmatched bases: 13. The CDR3: CASSSAPGQQSTEAFF. The CDR3 nucleotides are TGTGCCAGCAGTTCTGCCCCGGGACAGCAGTCTACTGAAGCTTTCTTT.

The V and J genes are TRBV30 and TRBJ1-1; a weak D match, TRBD1 (5 bases). The ends were cut back, 2 bases at V and 4 bases at J, with 11 bases in the middle. This CDR3 has 13 amino acids. Germline-derived CDR1 and CDR2 are GTSNPN and SVGIG (reference sequence). The CDR3 nucleotides are TGTGCCTGGAGTCTGACAGCCCGCACTGAAGCTTTCTTT. It specifies CAWSLTARTEAFF. The full variable domain, its missing parts supplied by reference TRBV30 and TRBJ1-1, is SQTIHQWPATLVQPVGSPLSLECTVEGTSNPNLYWYRQAAGRGLQLLFYSVGIGQISSEVPQNLSASRPQDRQFILSSKKLLLSDSGFYLCAWSLTARTEAFFGQGTRLTVV.

The genes are TRBV5-4 and TRBJ2-5; 7 bases align to TRBD1. After removal of 4 bases from V and 2 bases from J, the junction contained 5 bases not matched to a gene. Germline V CDR1 and CDR2: SGHNT, YYREEE (reference sequence). The CDR3 has 14 amino acids. CDR3 sequence reads: CASSTGTAQETQYF. CDR3 DNA: TGTGCCAGCAGCACCGGGACAGCACAAGAGACCCAGTACTTC.

J is TRBJ1-1 and V is TRBV4-1; perhaps TRBD1 as D (5 bases). V was cut by 1 base and J by 4 bases, with 19 bases left in between. This CDR3 region has 17 residues. Germline loops: CDR1 MGHRA, CDR2 YSYEKL. The CDR3 DNA reads TGCGCCAGCAGCCAAGTCTCCGGACAACTTTTGCCCACTGAAGCTTTCTTT. Translating it yields CASSQVSGQLLPTEAFF.

The chain is built from TRBV6-5 and TRBJ2-7; TRBD2 matches 7 bases. The CDR3 is 14 amino acids. J was trimmed by 4 bases and V by 6 bases; bases with no gene match: 9. CDR1 MNHEY and CDR2 SVGAGI come from the germline V gene. CDR3 DNA: TGTGCCAGCAGGCGCGCGACTAGCCCATACGAGCAGTACTTC. The encoded protein is CASRRATSPYEQYF.

V usage is TRBV19 and J usage is TRBJ2-7; possibly TRBD2 for D (6 bases). The CDR3 contains 13 residues. Trimming removed 3 bases at V and 2 bases at J, with 8 bases between. Germline CDR1 reads LNHDA; CDR2 reads SQIVND (reference sequence). The DNA for the CDR3 is TGTGCCAGTAGTATGGACTACCCCTACGAGCAGTACTTC. This translates into CASSMDYPYEQYF.

The chain couples TRBV15 to TRBJ2-5; 13 bases align to TRBD2. Germline lookup yields CDR1 LNHNV and CDR2 YYDKDF (reference sequence). The CDR3 is made up of 15 amino acids. The V gene end was trimmed by 4 bases and the J gene end by 6 bases; junction bases not matched to a gene: 5. This CDR3 is CATSTGLAGVKTQYF. The CDR3 coding sequence is TGTGCCACCAGCACAGGACTAGCGGGAGTAAAGACCCAGTACTTC.

The J gene is TRBJ1-1, the V gene TRBV4-1; possible D gene TRBD1, 6 bases. Germline CDR1 is MGHRA and CDR2 is YSYEKL. The CDR3 loop spans 18 amino acids. V dropped 4 bases and J dropped 4 bases, with 25 bases sitting between them. CDR3 amino acids: CASSPLLGTGLLGTEAFF. Written as DNA, the CDR3 is TGCGCCAGCAGCCCCCTCCTCGGAACAGGGTTATTGGGCACTGAAGCTTTCTTT.

This chain connects TRBV19 to TRBJ2-7, with a weak D call TRBD2 (5 bases). With 0 bases removed from V and 2 bases from J, the gap between germline ends came to 14 bases. The CDR3 spans 16 residues. The germline gives CDR1 LNHDA, CDR2 SQIVND (reference sequence). CDR3 in amino acids: CASSIDLVGVAYEQYF. The CDR3 DNA is TGTGCCAGTAGTATAGATCTGGTGGGAGTCGCCTACGAGCAGTACTTC.

The rearrangement links TRBV15 to TRBJ1-2; D perhaps matches TRBD1 (6 bases). This CDR3 contains 14 residues. Trimming cost V 3 bases and J 2 bases, with 10 bases left between them. Per the germline V gene, CDR1 is LNHNV and CDR2 is YYDKDF (reference sequence). The CDR3 loop is CATSSPGTNYGYTF. In DNA, the CDR3 is TGTGCCACCAGCAGCCCCGGGACAAACTATGGCTACACCTTC.

The rearrangement uses TRBV14 and TRBJ2-3; 12 bases agree with TRBD2. J gave up 6 bases and V 4 bases, and 11 bases lay outside the gene matches. The CDR3 consists of 17 residues. The germline V gene encodes CDR1 SGHDN and CDR2 FVKESK. This CDR3 is CASSLLRLAGVGDTQYF. CDR3 in DNA: TGTGCCAGCAGCCTCCTCAGACTAGCGGGAGTTGGCGATACGCAGTATTTT. The variable domain in full, completed from reference TRBV14 and TRBJ2-3, reads EAGVTQFPSHSVIEKGQTVTLRCDPISGHDNLYWYRRVMGKEIKFLLHFVKESKQDESGMPNNRFLAERTGGTYSTLKVQPAELEDSGVYFCASSLLRLAGVGDTQYFGPGTRLTVL.

J is TRBJ1-2 and V is TRBV10-2; 7 bases fit TRBD1. This CDR3 contains 16 residues. Germline values: CDR1 WSHSY, CDR2 SAAADI. The ends lost 0 bases at V and 0 bases at J; junction bases unmatched: 4. The CDR3 region has the DNA TGCGCCAGCAGTGAGTCGGGACAGCCCGCTAACTATGGCTACACCTTC. This translates into CASSESGQPANYGYTF.

This sequence joins TRBV6-1 and TRBJ1-1; no clear D. The CDR3 has 14 residues. The germline gives CDR1 MNHNS, CDR2 SASEGT. V lost 7 bases to trimming and J lost 0 bases, with 12 bases between them. This chain's CDR3 is CASIRSRMNTEAFF. The CDR3, as DNA: TGTGCCAGCATTAGATCTAGGATGAACACTGAAGCTTTCTTT.

The chain carries TRBV6-1 and TRBJ1-5; TRBD1 might be the D (6 bases). The V gene's germline CDR1 is MNHNS and CDR2 SASEGT. The CDR3 length is 15 residues. V dropped 1 base and J dropped 7 bases, with 14 bases sitting between them. CDR3 protein: CASSEGRGNSQPQHF. Here the CDR3 DNA reads TGTGCCAGCAGTGAAGGCAGGGGTAACAGCCAGCCCCAGCATTTT.

The CDR3 is CASSLPGQGAYEQYF. CDR3 sequence (DNA): TGTGCCAGCAGCTTACCCGGACAGGGGGCCTACGAGCAGTACTTC. The chain has TRBV11-3 and TRBJ2-7; 10 nucleotides line up with TRBD1. CDR1 and CDR2 (germline): SGHNT, YENEEA. This CDR3 is built from 15 residues. J lost 2 bases, V lost 2 bases, and 3 bases had no gene match.

The CDR3 DNA sequence: TGTGCCAGCAGCCTCACGGACAGTTCCAATTCACCCCTCCACTTT. Protein: CASSLTDSSNSPLHF. The gene calls are TRBV14 and TRBJ1-6; TRBD1 is a possible D gene (6 bases). In germline, CDR1 is SGHDN, CDR2 FVKESK. Trimming shortened V by 4 bases and J by 7 bases, and 14 bases separated the two germline ends. This CDR3 has 15 amino acids.

The rearrangement uses TRBV11-2 and TRBJ2-7; the match to TRBD2 covers 7 bases. Unmatched junction bases numbered 16, after V lost 5 bases and J lost 6 bases. The CDR3 length is 16 residues. Germline V gives CDR1 SGHAT, CDR2 FQNNGV. CDR3 residues: CASSLSGAGVGLEQYF. CDR3 in DNA: TGTGCCAGCAGCCTGAGCGGTGCGGGAGTGGGACTCGAGCAGTACTTC.

This chain connects TRBV28 to TRBJ2-5; D ambiguous. This CDR3 has 11 residues. CDR1 is MDHEN and CDR2 is SYDVKM in the germline V gene. The V end was cut by 7 bases, the J end by 10 bases, with 13 bases between. The CDR3 protein is CASNRPRIQYF. CDR3 DNA: TGTGCCAGCAATCGACCCCGGATCCAGTACTTC.

The V and J genes are TRBV7-9 and TRBJ1-1; unclear D gene. Trimming stripped 5 bases from V and 3 bases from J, with 13 bases between. Germline V gene lookup returns CDR1 SEHNR and CDR2 FQNEAQ (reference sequence). The CDR3 runs to 14 residues. CDR3 nucleotides: TGTGCCAGCAGCCAGGAAGGGTTCTACACTGAAGCTTTCTTT. It translates to CASSQEGFYTEAFF.

The chain employs TRBV13 and TRBJ2-1, with 9 bases fitting TRBD2. V shed 5 bases and J 2 bases; nucleotides not matched to a gene: 4. Germline lookup yields CDR1 PRHDT and CDR2 FYEKMQ (reference sequence). CDR3 size: 15 residues. CDR3 loop: CASSIRTSAYNEQFF. The DNA for the CDR3 is TGTGCCAGCAGCATCAGGACTAGCGCCTACAATGAGCAGTTCTTC.

V gene TRBV27 combines with J gene TRBJ2-7, with 9 bases fitting TRBD2. The CDR3 spans 14 residues. Germline assignment: CDR1 MNHEY and CDR2 SMNVEV (reference sequence). The V gene end was trimmed by 6 bases and the J gene end by 2 bases; junction bases not matched to a gene: 5. The CDR3 region is CASSVLAGPYEQYF. The CDR3 nucleotides are TGTGCCAGCAGCGTACTAGCGGGTCCCTACGAGCAGTACTTC.

The genes are TRBV21-1 and TRBJ2-7; the table calls TRBD1, which could not be checked here. TRBV21-1 is listed as a pseudogene. The CDR3 runs to 18 residues. CDR3 nucleotides: TGTGCCAGCAGCAAAGGGGTGTATCCAGGGGGGAGCTCCTACGAGCAGTACTTC. This codes for CASSKGVYPGGSSYEQYF.